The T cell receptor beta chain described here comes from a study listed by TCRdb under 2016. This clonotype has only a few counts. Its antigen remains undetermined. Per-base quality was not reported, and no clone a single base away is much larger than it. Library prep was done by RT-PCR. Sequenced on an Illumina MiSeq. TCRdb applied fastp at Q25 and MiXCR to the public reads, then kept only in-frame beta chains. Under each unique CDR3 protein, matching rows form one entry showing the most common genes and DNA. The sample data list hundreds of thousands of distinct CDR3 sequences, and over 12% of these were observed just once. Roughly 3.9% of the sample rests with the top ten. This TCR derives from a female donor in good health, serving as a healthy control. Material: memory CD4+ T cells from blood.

The CDR3 corresponds to CASSQAKRGADGYTF. The bases are TGTGCCAGCAGCCAAGCCAAACGCGGGGCTGACGGCTACACCTTC. This chain is built from TRBV14 and TRBJ1-2; possibly the D gene is TRBD1, per 5 matching bases. The germline ends are 17 bases apart after V is trimmed by 1 base and J by 8 bases. Reading the germline V gene gives CDR1 SGHDN and CDR2 FVKESK. Including the terminal cysteine and phenylalanine, the CDR3 comprises 15 residues. The entry retains the CDR3 DNA only, 45 bases that are in frame from base 1.